The 29 T cell receptor beta chains presented below share a single source sample, sequenced in a study of T cells in Graves' hyperthyroidism and ophthalmopathy. Using RNA transcripts as the source, TCR beta CDR3 regions were amplified. When the TCR CDR3 underwent first-round RT-PCR, the HTBI primer set was used. TCRdb used MiXCR to reprocess the multiplex PCR reads, holding one entry per CDR3 protein. The repertoire includes more than 550,000 distinct CDR3 sequences, roughly 20% of them detected once, and roughly a sixth sits in the top ten. Specimen: blood. These receptors came from a woman aged 45-59 years with Graves' hyperthyroidism that later progressed to Graves' ophthalmopathy.

This clonotype was seen more than once but under ten times. The chain carries TRBV12-3 or TRBV12-4 and TRBJ1-2; 8 bases map to TRBD1. Germline trimming cut 4 bases from V and 6 bases from J; bases unmatched to any gene: 13. The length of the CDR3 is 16 residues. CDR3: CASSSPRDRLDHGYTF. Here the CDR3 DNA reads TGTGCCAGCAGTTCCCCTCGGGACAGGTTAGACCATGGCTACACCTTC.

The sample holds a few counts of this clonotype. CDR3 protein: CASSQDVNYGYTF. The CDR3 DNA reads TGTGCCAGCAGTCAGGACGTGAACTATGGCTACACCTTC. V usage is TRBV2 and J usage is TRBJ1-2; D unclear. The V gene lost 5 bases and the J gene lost 2 bases, with 9 bases spanning the gap. This CDR3 spans 13 amino acids. Looked up from germline, CDR1 is SNHLY and CDR2 is FYNNEI.

This clonotype was found many times. The V call is TRBV20-1, the J call TRBJ2-3; the D is unclear. This CDR3 is 11 amino acids long. Trimming shortened V by 0 bases and J by 4 bases, and 2 bases separated the two germline ends. CDR1 is DFQATT, CDR2 SNEGSKA, per germline (reference sequence). CDR3 protein: CSAREPDTQYF. The DNA for the CDR3 is TGCAGTGCTAGAGAGCCAGATACGCAGTATTTT.

The gene calls are TRBV9 and TRBJ2-7; TRBD1 matches 7 bases. This CDR3 contains 14 residues. CDR1 is SGDLS, CDR2 YYNGEE, per germline. J gave up 0 bases and V 3 bases, and 3 bases lay outside the gene matches. CDR3 nucleotides: TGTGCCAGCAGCGGAGGACAGGACTCCTACGAGCAGTACTTC. This translates into CASSGGQDSYEQYF.

Note on this clonotype: One base away lies a much larger clone, so this may be a sequencing read error. The rearrangement links TRBV20-1 to TRBJ2-1, with D perhaps matching TRBD2 (6 bases). This CDR3 spans 15 amino acids. Trimming pared 0 bases from V and 9 bases from J, leaving 18 bases between. Germline CDR1 is DFQATT and CDR2 is SNEGSKA (reference sequence). CDR3 protein: CSARDGDSPVGEQFF. The CDR3 bases are TGCAGTGCTAGAGATGGGGACTCCCCAGTGGGTGAGCAGTTCTTC.

The chain joins TRBV6-2 or TRBV6-3 to TRBJ1-4; no clear D gene. Between the trimmed V and J ends, which lost 6 bases and 7 bases, there was a span of 18 bases. Per the germline V gene, CDR1 is MNHEY and CDR2 is SVGEGT. The CDR3 sequence is 15 residues long. Here the CDR3 reads CASSHRVFTGEKLFF. The CDR3 DNA reads as TGTGCCAGCAGCCACCGGGTCTTCACGGGTGAAAAACTGTTTTTT.

This clonotype was observed at least ten times. V is TRBV20-1 and J is TRBJ1-2, with D maybe TRBD1 (6 bases). This CDR3 is built from 14 residues. CDR1 is DFQATT, CDR2 SNEGSKA, per germline (reference sequence). With 5 bases removed from V and 4 bases from J, the gap between germline ends came to 17 bases. CDR3 region: CSAPLVDSLYGYTF. The CDR3 region has the DNA TGCAGTGCTCCCCTTGTGGACAGCCTCTATGGCTACACCTTC.

This clonotype showed up many times. The J gene is TRBJ2-7, the V gene TRBV6-5, with 9 bases identical to TRBD1. CDR3 size: 15 residues. V was clipped by 2 bases and J by 3 bases; unmatched bases: 5. CDR1 and CDR2 (germline): MNHEY, SVGAGI. CDR3 DNA: TGTGCCAGCAGTTACATAGGACAGGGGAACTACGAGCAGTACTTC. This encodes CASSYIGQGNYEQYF.

This sequence joins TRBV19 and TRBJ1-1; D is uncertain. V lost 0 bases and J lost 0, with 5 bases in between. Germline loops: CDR1 LNHDA, CDR2 SQIVND (reference sequence). There are 14 residues in the CDR3. This CDR3 reads CASSIDKMNTEAFF. The CDR3 DNA reads as TGTGCCAGTAGTATAGACAAAATGAACACTGAAGCTTTCTTT.

The CDR3 sequence is CASSQAGTGVGEQYF. The DNA of the CDR3 is TGTGCCAGCAGCCAGGCCGGGACAGGGGTCGGCGAGCAGTACTTC. The chain couples TRBV3-1 to TRBJ2-7; TRBD1 matches 10 bases. The J segment lost 6 bases and the V segment lost 3 bases, leaving 8 bases of the junction unmatched. CDR1 and CDR2 from the germline V gene are LGHDT and YNNKEL (reference sequence). The CDR3 contains 15 residues.

The chain uses TRBV6-1 and TRBJ1-5; D not certain. The CDR3 runs 14 residues. Germline-derived CDR1 and CDR2 are MNHNS and SASEGT. With 2 bases removed from V and 1 base from J, the gap between germline ends came to 6 bases. CDR3 protein: CASSEPMSNQPQHF. CDR3 sequence (DNA): TGTGCCAGCAGTGAACCGATGAGCAATCAGCCCCAGCATTTT.

The chain carries TRBV29-1 and TRBJ1-2; the D is unclear. In germline, CDR1 is SQVTM, CDR2 ANQGSEA. The CDR3 loop spans 12 amino acids. V was clipped by 3 bases and J by 7 bases, with 12 bases between them. The CDR3 region has the DNA TGCAGCGTTGAGGTCTCCAACGTTGGCTACACCTTC. Protein sequence: CSVEVSNVGYTF.

This chain links TRBV2 with TRBJ1-1; TRBD1 matches at 7 bases. V lost 6 bases, J lost 4 bases, and 8 bases stayed unmatched. The germline V gene has CDR1 SNHLY and CDR2 FYNNEI. The length of the CDR3 is 14 residues. CDR3 region: CASRAGTVSTEAFF. The CDR3 nucleotides read TGTGCCAGCAGGGCCGGGACAGTGAGCACTGAAGCTTTCTTT.

The genes are TRBV27 and TRBJ2-7; 11 positions match TRBD1. With 0 bases clipped from V and 7 bases from J, the junction kept 17 bases outside the gene matches. CDR3 length equals 19 residues. Germline values: CDR1 MNHEY, CDR2 SMNVEV (reference sequence). DNA of the CDR3: TGTGCCAGCAGTTTATCGATAACGGCGGACAGGGGGCGCGGGTATGAGCAGTACTTC. Amino acids: CASSLSITADRGRGYEQYF.

This clonotype came up many times. The chain recombines TRBV12-3 or TRBV12-4 with TRBJ2-3; 7 bases align to TRBD1. The V and J ends lost 3 bases and 3 bases, in that order; junction bases with no gene match: 6. The CDR3 runs 15 residues. CDR3: CASSLQGVGTDTQYF. CDR3 DNA sequence: TGTGCCAGCAGTTTGCAGGGGGTCGGAACAGATACGCAGTATTTT.

This clonotype was seen more than once but under ten times. The rearrangement links TRBV6-1 to TRBJ1-3, with D possibly matching TRBD1 (5 bases). CDR1 and CDR2 from the germline V gene are MNHNS and SASEGT. The CDR3 is made up of 16 amino acids. Trimming left V 6 bases short and J 3 bases short, with 18 bases between. CDR3 residues: CASSLTSPGLGNTIYF. The CDR3 bases are TGTGCCAGCAGCCTTACATCACCGGGACTTGGAAACACCATATATTTT.

This sequence joins TRBV6-1 and TRBJ2-1, with D possibly TRBD1 on 6 matching bases. This CDR3 has 16 residues. CDR1 is MNHNS and CDR2 is SASEGT in the germline V gene. V was trimmed by 6 bases and J by 3 bases, leaving 18 bases between them. In nucleotides, the CDR3 is TGTGCCAGCAGGGAGGATCTGGGGACAAACTACAATGAGCAGTTCTTC. Translating it yields CASREDLGTNYNEQFF.

This clonotype was observed at least ten times. This chain connects TRBV3-1 to TRBJ1-5; no clear D. The CDR3 is made up of 13 amino acids. Trimming pared 0 bases from V and 6 bases from J, leaving 6 bases between. Germline loops: CDR1 LGHDT, CDR2 YNNKEL (reference sequence). CDR3 DNA sequence: TGTGCCAGCAGCCAAGACTTGGGTCAGCCCCAGCATTTT. This codes for CASSQDLGQPQHF.

This clonotype showed up many times. The chain joins TRBV2 to TRBJ2-1, with TRBD2 matching 10 bases. Per the germline V gene, CDR1 is SNHLY and CDR2 is FYNNEI. The CDR3 has 15 residues. The V gene end was trimmed by 4 bases and the J gene end by 7 bases; junction bases not matched to a gene: 7. The CDR3 reads CASSGRAGGRNEQFF. CDR3 nucleotide sequence: TGTGCCAGCAGTGGACGAGCGGGGGGGCGGAATGAGCAGTTCTTC.

The CDR3: CASRGPRDIPYNEQFF. Here the CDR3 DNA reads TGTGCCAGCAGAGGCCCCCGGGACATTCCCTACAATGAGCAGTTCTTC. The J gene is TRBJ2-1, the V gene TRBV6-2 or TRBV6-3, with D maybe TRBD1 (6 bases). V lost 6 bases and J lost 2, with 17 bases in between. This CDR3 comprises 16 residues. CDR1 is MNHEY, CDR2 SVGEGT, per germline.

J is TRBJ1-1 and V is TRBV2, with TRBD1 matching over 12 bases. The CDR3 extends over 14 amino acids. Germline CDR1 reads SNHLY; CDR2 reads FYNNEI. V shed 5 bases and J 7 bases; nucleotides not matched to a gene: 5. CDR3 in DNA: TGTGCCAGCAGTTGGGACAGGGGGCTAGATGAAGCTTTCTTT. Its translation is CASSWDRGLDEAFF.

This clonotype was seen only a few times. This sequence joins TRBV4-1 and TRBJ2-2; 7 positions match TRBD2. Unmatched junction bases numbered 0, after V lost 3 bases and J lost 5 bases. CDR3 length: 13 residues. Germline assignment: CDR1 MGHRA and CDR2 YSYEKL. The CDR3 reads CASSHGRTGELFF. CDR3 bases: TGCGCCAGCAGCCACGGGAGGACCGGGGAGCTGTTTTTT.

This clonotype was picked up a small number of times. CDR3 DNA sequence: TGTGCCAGCAGTGGGCTGGGACAGACTAATGAAAAACTGTTTTTT. Amino acids: CASSGLGQTNEKLFF. The rearrangement links TRBV2 to TRBJ1-4; 7 nucleotides line up with TRBD1. Germline V lookup: CDR1 SNHLY, CDR2 FYNNEI. CDR3 length equals 15 residues. J lost 2 bases, V lost 4 bases, and 4 bases had no gene match.

The chain carries TRBV5-1 and TRBJ2-7, with 13 bases aligning to TRBD2. This CDR3 is 15 amino acids long. Germline V gene sequence: CDR1 SGHRS, CDR2 YFSETQ. The J segment lost 2 bases and the V segment lost 3 bases, leaving 2 bases of the junction unmatched. CDR3 sequence: CASSSGTSGAYEQYF. CDR3 nucleotides: TGCGCCAGCAGCTCCGGGACTAGCGGGGCCTACGAGCAGTACTTC.

The chain has TRBV10-1 and TRBJ1-4, with 9 bases lining up with TRBD1. Germline CDR1 reads WNHNN; CDR2 reads SYGVQD (reference sequence). Trimming cost V 8 bases and J 6 bases; bases outside gene matches: 10. The CDR3 sequence is 15 residues long. CDR3 DNA sequence: TGCGCCAGCGTGGGGACAGGGAACGGGGATGAAAAACTGTTTTTT. Translation: CASVGTGNGDEKLFF.

Only a few counts were recorded for this clonotype. The J gene is TRBJ2-1, the V gene TRBV4-1; D gene ambiguous. Germline values: CDR1 MGHRA, CDR2 YSYEKL. V lost 1 base and J 6 bases, leaving 10 bases between the germline ends. This CDR3 region has 14 residues. CDR3 loop: CASSQVALGNEQFF. In nucleotides, the CDR3 is TGCGCCAGCAGCCAAGTAGCCTTGGGCAATGAGCAGTTCTTC.

In the case of this clonotype: A read error is possible here, since a much larger clone lies one base away. The chain recombines TRBV7-9 with TRBJ1-6; the match to TRBD1 covers 8 bases. The CDR3 runs 15 residues. CDR1 is SEHNR, CDR2 FQNEAQ, per germline (reference sequence). J gave up 6 bases and V 5 bases, and 6 bases lay outside the gene matches. CDR3 coding DNA: TGTGCCAGCAGCGTCTACCAGGGGGCTAATTCACCCCTCCACTTT. It codes for CASSVYQGANSPLHF.

V is TRBV20-1 and J is TRBJ2-5; 10 nucleotides agree with TRBD1. V shed 6 bases, J shed 6 bases, and the junction held 10 bases outside the gene matches. The CDR3 is 14 amino acids. Germline V gene lookup returns CDR1 DFQATT and CDR2 SNEGSKA (reference sequence). CDR3: CSANRDRGRQTQYF. Written as DNA, the CDR3 is TGCAGTGCCAACAGGGACAGGGGAAGGCAGACCCAGTACTTC.

This chain uses TRBV19 with TRBJ1-5, with D possibly TRBD1 on 5 matching bases. The CDR3 is made up of 14 amino acids. Trimming took off 1 base at V and 6 bases at J, with 10 bases between the two ends. CDR1 is LNHDA, CDR2 SQIVND, per germline (reference sequence). The CDR3 sequence is CASSIAVRGQPQHF. The CDR3 nucleotides are TGTGCCAGTAGTATAGCGGTGAGGGGTCAGCCCCAGCATTTT.